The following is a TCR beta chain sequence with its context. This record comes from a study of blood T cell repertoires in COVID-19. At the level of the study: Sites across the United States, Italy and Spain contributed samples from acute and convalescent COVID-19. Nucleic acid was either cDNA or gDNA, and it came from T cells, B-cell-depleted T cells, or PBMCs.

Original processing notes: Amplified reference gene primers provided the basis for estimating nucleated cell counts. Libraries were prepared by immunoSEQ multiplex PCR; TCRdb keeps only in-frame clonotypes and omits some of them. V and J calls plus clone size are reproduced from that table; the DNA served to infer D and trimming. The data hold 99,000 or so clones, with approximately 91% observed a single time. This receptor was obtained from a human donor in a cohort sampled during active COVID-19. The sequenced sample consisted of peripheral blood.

The CDR3 here is CASSHGQGKNQPQHF. CDR3 bases: TGTGCCAGCAGCCACGGACAGGGGAAGAATCAGCCCCAGCATTTT. This rearrangement joins TRBV6-5 to TRBJ1-5, with 9 bases aligning to TRBD1. The CDR3 is made up of 15 amino acids. Germline-derived CDR1 and CDR2 are MNHEY and SVGAGI. V trimming: 6 bases; J trimming: 4 bases; junction bases outside the gene matches: 7.